This T cell receptor beta chain was identified in a study of T-cell reconstitution after alpha-beta-depleted transplantation in children. Findings and caveats of the study: From newly produced T cells came most of the T-cell counts and diversity one year after transplant.

The CDR3 has 14 amino acids. V lost 3 bases, J lost 5 bases, and 14 bases lay in between. This clonotype has a count of ten or more. What it binds is not known. Construction of the TCRbeta library involved unique molecular identifiers. TCRdb redid the calling of the PCR reads with MiXCR, one entry per CDR3 protein. The sample holds almost 500,000 distinct CDR3 sequences, over 9.5% seen once. The V and J genes are TRBV12-3 or TRBV12-4 and TRBJ2-7; possibly TRBD1 for D (6 bases). This sequence was found in a child aged 2-15 years with inherited bone marrow failure, due to receive a stem cell transplant. Specimen: PBMCs, collected before TCRalphabeta/CD19-depleted stem cell transplant. This CDR3 reads CASSLLQGWHEQYF. Here the CDR3 DNA reads TGTGCCAGCAGTTTGCTACAGGGTTGGCACGAGCAGTACTTC.